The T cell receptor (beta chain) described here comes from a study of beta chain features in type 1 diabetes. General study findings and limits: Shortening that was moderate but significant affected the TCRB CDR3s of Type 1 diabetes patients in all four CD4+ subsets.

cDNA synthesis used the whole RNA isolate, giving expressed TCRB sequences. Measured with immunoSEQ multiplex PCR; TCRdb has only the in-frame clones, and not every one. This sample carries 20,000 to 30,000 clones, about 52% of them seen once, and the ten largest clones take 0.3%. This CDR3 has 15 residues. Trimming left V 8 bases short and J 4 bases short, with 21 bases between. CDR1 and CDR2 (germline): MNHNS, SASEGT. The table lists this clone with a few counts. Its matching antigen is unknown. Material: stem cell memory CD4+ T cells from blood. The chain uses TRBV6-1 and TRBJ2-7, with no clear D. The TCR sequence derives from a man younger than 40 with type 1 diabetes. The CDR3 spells CASSRSGSSLYEQYF. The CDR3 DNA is TGTGCCAGCTCCAGGTCCGGTTCTTCTCTTTACGAGCAGTACTTC.